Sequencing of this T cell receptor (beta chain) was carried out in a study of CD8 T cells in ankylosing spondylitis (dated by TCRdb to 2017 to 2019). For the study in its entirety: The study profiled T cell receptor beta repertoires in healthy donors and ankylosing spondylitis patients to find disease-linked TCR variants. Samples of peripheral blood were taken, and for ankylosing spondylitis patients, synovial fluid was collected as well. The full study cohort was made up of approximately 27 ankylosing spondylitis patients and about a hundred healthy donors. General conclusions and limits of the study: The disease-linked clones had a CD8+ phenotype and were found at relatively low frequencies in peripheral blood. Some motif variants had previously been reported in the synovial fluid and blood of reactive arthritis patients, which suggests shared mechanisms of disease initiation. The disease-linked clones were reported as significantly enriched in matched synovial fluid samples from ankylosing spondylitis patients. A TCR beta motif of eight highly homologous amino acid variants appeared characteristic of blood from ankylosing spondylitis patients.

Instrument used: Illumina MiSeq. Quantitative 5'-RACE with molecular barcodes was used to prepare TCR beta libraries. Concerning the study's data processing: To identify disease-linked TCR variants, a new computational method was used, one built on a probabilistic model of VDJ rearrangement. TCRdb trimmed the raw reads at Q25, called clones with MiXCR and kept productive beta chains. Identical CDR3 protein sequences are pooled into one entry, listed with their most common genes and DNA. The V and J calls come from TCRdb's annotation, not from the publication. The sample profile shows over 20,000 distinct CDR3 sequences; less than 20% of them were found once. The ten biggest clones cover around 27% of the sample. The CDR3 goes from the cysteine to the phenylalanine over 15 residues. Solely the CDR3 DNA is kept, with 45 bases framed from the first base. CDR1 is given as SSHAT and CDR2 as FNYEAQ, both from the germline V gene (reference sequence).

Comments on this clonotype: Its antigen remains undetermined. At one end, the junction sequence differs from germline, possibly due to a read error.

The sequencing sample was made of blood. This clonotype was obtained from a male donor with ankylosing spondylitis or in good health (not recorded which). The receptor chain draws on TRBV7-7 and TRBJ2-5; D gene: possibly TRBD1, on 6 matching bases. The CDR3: CASSLRARGGETQYF. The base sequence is TGTGCTAGCAGCTTAAGAGCCAGGGGCGGAGAGACCCAGTACTTC.